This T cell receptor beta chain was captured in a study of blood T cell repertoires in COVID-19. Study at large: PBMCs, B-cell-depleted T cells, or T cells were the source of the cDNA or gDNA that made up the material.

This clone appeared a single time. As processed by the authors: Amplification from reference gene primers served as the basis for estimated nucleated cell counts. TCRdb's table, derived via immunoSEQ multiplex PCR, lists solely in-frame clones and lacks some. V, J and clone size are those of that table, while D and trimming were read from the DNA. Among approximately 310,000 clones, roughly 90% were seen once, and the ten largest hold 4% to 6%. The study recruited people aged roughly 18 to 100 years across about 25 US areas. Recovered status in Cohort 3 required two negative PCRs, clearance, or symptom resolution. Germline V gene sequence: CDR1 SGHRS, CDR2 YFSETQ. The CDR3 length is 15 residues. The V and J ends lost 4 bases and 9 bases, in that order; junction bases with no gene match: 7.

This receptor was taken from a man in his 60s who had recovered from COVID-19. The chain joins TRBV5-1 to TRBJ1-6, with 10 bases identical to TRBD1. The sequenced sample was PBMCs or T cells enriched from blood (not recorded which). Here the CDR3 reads CASSEDRGQGSPLHF. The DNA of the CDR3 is TGCGCCAGCAGCGAAGACAGGGGGCAGGGTTCACCCCTCCACTTT.